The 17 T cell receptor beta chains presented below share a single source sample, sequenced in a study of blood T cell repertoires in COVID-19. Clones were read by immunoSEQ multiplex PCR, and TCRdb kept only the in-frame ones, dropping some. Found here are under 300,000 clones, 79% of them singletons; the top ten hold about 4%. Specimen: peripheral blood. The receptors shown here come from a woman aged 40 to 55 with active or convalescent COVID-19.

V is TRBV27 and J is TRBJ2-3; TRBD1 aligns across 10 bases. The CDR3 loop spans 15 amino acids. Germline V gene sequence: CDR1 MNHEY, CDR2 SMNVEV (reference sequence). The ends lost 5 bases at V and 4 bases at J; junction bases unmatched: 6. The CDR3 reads CASSKDRGRADTQYF. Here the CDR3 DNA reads TGTGCCAGCAGTAAAGACAGGGGGCGTGCAGATACGCAGTATTTT.

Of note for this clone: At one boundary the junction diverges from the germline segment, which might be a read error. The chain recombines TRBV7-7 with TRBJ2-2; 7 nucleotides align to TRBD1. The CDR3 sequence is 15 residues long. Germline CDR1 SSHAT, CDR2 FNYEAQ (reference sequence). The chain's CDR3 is CASSLKGARTGELFF. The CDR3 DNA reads TGTGCTAGCAGCTTAAAGGGGGCGAGAACCGGGGAGCTGTTTTTT.

The CDR3 coding sequence is TGTGCCAGCAGCCAACCGGGGGGGGCCACAGATACGCAGTATTTT. It encodes CASSQPGGATDTQYF. The rearrangement joins TRBV7-3 to TRBJ2-3; 8 bases align to TRBD2. Germline V gene data show CDR1 as SGHTA and CDR2 as FQGTGA. CDR3 length equals 15 residues. J gave up 2 bases and V 5 bases, and 6 bases lay outside the gene matches. Variable domain in full (rest from reference TRBV7-3 and TRBJ2-3): GAGVSQTPSNKVTEKGKYVELRCDPISGHTALYWYRQSLGQGPEFLIYFQGTGAADDSGLPNDRFFAVRPEGSVSTLKIQRTERGDSAVYLCASSQPGGATDTQYFGPGTRLTVL.

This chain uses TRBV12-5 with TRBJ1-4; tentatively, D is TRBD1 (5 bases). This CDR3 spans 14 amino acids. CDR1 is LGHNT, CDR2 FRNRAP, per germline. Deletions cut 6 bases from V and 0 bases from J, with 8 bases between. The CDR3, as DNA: TGTGCTAGTGGGCAGGGTGCAACTAATGAAAAACTGTTTTTT. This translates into CASGQGATNEKLFF.

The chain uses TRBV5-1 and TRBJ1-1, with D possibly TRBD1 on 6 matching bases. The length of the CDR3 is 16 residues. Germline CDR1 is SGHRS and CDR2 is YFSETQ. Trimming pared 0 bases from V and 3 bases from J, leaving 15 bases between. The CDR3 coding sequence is TGCGCCAGCAGCTTGGGTCAGGGGATGTTGGACACTGAAGCTTTCTTT. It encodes CASSLGQGMLDTEAFF.

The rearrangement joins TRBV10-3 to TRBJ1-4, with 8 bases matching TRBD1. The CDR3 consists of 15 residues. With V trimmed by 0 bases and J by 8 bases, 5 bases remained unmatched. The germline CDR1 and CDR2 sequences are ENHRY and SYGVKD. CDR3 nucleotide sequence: TGTGCCATCAGTGAGTCGACAGGGGCAAGGGAAAAACTGTTTTTT. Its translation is CAISESTGAREKLFF.

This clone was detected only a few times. CDR3 coding DNA: TGTGCCAGCAGCTCCGACAGGGCCTATGGCTACACCTTC. It yields the protein CASSSDRAYGYTF. J is TRBJ1-2 and V is TRBV7-3; 7 bases fit TRBD1. Germline values: CDR1 SGHTA, CDR2 FQGTGA. CDR3 length: 13 residues. V lost 4 bases, J lost 4 bases, and 3 bases stayed unmatched.

CDR3 sequence: CASSFSGYEKLFF. The CDR3 DNA is TGTGCCAGCAGTTTTTCAGGGTATGAAAAACTGTTTTTT. This chain links TRBV27 with TRBJ1-4; the D gene is possibly TRBD1 (5 bases). Trimming took 3 bases from V and 6 from J, leaving 8 bases between them. The CDR3 covers 13 residues. Per germline, CDR1 MNHEY and CDR2 SMNVEV (reference sequence).

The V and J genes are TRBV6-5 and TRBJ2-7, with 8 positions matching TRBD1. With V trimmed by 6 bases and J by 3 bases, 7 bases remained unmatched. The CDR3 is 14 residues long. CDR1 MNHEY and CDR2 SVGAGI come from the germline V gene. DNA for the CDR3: TGTGCCAGCAGACCCGGACAGGGCCGCTACGAGCAGTACTTC. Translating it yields CASRPGQGRYEQYF.

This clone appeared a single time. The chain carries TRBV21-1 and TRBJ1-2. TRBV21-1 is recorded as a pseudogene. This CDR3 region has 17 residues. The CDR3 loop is CASSKVPQEGRNYGYTF. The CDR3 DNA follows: TGTGCCAGCAGCAAAGTCCCACAGGAGGGACGTAACTATGGCTACACCTTC.

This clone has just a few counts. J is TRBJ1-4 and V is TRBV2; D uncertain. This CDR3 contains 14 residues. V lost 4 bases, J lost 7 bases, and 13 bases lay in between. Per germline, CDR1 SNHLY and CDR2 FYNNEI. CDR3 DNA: TGTGCCAGCAGTGTAGGAGGGATCGGTGAAAAACTGTTTTTT. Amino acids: CASSVGGIGEKLFF.

The CDR3 region is CASSLGQGRMSPLHF. CDR3 DNA sequence: TGTGCCAGCAGCTTGGGACAGGGTAGGATGTCACCCCTCCACTTT. J is TRBJ1-6 and V is TRBV5-6; 7 bases align to TRBD1. Trimming removed 0 bases from V and 10 bases from J; junction bases left unmatched: 7. The CDR3 sequence is 15 residues long. Germline lookup yields CDR1 SGHDT and CDR2 YYEEEE.

The DNA for the CDR3 is TGTGCCACCAGGGGGACAGTCTATGGCTACACCTTC. As protein: CATRGTVYGYTF. The gene calls are TRBV2 and TRBJ1-2, with 7 nucleotides matching TRBD1. This CDR3 contains 12 residues. CDR1 and CDR2 (germline): SNHLY, FYNNEI. Losses at the gene ends were 10 bases for V and 4 bases for J; bases not matched to a gene: 6.

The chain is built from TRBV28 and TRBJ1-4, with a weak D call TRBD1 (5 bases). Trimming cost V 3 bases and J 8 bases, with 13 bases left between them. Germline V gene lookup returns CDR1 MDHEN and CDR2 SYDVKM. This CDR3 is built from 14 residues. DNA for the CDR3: TGTGCCAGCAGTTTCAGCGGGGACTGGGAAAAACTGTTTTTT. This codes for CASSFSGDWEKLFF.

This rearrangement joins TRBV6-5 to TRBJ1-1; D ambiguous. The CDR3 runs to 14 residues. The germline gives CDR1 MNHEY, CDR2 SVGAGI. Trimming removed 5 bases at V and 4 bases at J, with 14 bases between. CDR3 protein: CASSQDPTSTEAFF. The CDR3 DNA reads TGTGCCAGCAGTCAGGATCCTACGTCCACTGAAGCTTTCTTT.

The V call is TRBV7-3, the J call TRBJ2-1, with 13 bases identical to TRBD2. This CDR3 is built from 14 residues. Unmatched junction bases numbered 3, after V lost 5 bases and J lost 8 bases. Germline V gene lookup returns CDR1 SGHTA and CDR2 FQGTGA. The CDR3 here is CASSRLAGGYEQFF. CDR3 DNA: TGTGCCAGCAGCAGACTAGCGGGGGGTTATGAGCAGTTCTTC. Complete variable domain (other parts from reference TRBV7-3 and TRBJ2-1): GAGVSQTPSNKVTEKGKYVELRCDPISGHTALYWYRQSLGQGPEFLIYFQGTGAADDSGLPNDRFFAVRPEGSVSTLKIQRTERGDSAVYLCASSRLAGGYEQFFGPGTRLTVL.

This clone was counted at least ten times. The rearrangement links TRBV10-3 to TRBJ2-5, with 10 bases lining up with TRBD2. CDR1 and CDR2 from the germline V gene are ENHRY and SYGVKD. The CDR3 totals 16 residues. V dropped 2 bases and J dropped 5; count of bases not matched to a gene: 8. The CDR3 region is CAISERSGGAFETQYF. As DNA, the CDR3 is TGTGCCATCAGTGAGCGGAGCGGGGGGGCATTTGAGACCCAGTACTTC.